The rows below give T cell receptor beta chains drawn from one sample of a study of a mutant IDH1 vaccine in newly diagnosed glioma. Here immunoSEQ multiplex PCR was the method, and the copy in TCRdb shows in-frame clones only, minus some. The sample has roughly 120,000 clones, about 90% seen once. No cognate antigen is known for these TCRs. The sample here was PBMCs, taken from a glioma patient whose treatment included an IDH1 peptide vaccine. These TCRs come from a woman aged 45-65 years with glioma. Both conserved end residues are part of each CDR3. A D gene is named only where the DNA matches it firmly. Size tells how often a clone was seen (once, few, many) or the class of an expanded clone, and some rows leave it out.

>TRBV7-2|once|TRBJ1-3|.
TGTGCCAGCAGCTTCCAGGGAAACACCATATATTTT
CASSFQGNTIYF
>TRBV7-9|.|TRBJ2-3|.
TGTGCCAGCAGCCCGCCCCGGGGTCATAGCACAGATACGCAGTATTTT
CASSPPRGHSTDTQYF
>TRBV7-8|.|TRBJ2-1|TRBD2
TGTGCCAGCAGCTTAGCTAGCGGGAGTTTCAATGAGCAGTTCTTC
CASSLASGSFNEQFF
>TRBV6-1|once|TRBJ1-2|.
TGTGCCAGCAGTACCGGACAGCAATTATATGGCTACACCTTC
CASSTGQQLYGYTF
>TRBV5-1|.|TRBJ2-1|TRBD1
TGCGCCAGCAGCGACGGACAGGGGGGCAATGAGCAGTTCTTC
CASSDGQGGNEQFF
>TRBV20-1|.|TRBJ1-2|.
TGCAGTGCTGGGGGACTCTGGGGCTACACCTTC
CSAGGLWGYTF
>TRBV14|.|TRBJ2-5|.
TGTGCCAGCAGCCGGACAGTGGGGGGAGAGACCCAGTACTTC
CASSRTVGGETQYF
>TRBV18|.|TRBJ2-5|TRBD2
TGTGCCAGCTCACCGGGACTAGCGGGAGGAGAGACCCAGTACTTC
CASSPGLAGGETQYF
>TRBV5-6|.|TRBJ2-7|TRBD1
TGTGCCAGCAACCAGGGGGAACACTACGAGCAGTACTTC
CASNQGEHYEQYF
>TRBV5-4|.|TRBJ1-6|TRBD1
TGTGCCAGCAGCTCCACCCCGGGACAGTATAATTCACCCCTCCACTTT
CASSSTPGQYNSPLHF
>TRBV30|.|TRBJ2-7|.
TGTGCCTGGAGACTCCCTATTTCCTACGAGCAGTACTTC
CAWRLPISYEQYF
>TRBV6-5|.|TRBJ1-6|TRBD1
TGTGCCAGCAGTACTGACAGGGTTCGACCCCTCCACTTT
CASSTDRVRPLHF
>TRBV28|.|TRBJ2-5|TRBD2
TGTGCCAGCAGCCGTAGCGGGAGGGAGACCCAGTACTTC
CASSRSGRETQYF
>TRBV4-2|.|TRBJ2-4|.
TGTGCCAGCAGCCCGACCAGGGGCCAAAACATTCAGTACTTC
CASSPTRGQNIQYF
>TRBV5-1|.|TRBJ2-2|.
TGCGCCAGCAGCATCAGACTAGGGTTATACACCGGGGAGCTGTTTTTT
CASSIRLGLYTGELFF
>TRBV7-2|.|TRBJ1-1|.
TGTGCCAGCAGCTTGAAGGGTCTGGGCTCCATGAACACTGAAGCTTTCTTT
CASSLKGLGSMNTEAFF
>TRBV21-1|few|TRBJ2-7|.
TGTGCCAGCAGCCCCTTTGGGAGCTTGCCGGGACGGGGTTACGAGCAGTACTTC
CASSPFGSLPGRGYEQYF
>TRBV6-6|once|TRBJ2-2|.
TGTGCCAGCAGGGGGAAGTCGAGCACCGGGGAGCTGTTTTTT
CASRGKSSTGELFF
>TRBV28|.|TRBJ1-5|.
TGTGCCAGCAGTTCAACAGGGCCCTATAGCAATCAGCCCCAGCATTTT
CASSSTGPYSNQPQHF
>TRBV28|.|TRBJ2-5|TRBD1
TGTGCCAGCAGGCGACAGGGGGCTCCAAGAGAGACCCAGTACTTC
CASRRQGAPRETQYF
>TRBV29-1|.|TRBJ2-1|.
TGCAGCGTTGAAATTCCCCCGACAGTAGGCTGGAATGAGCAGTTCTTC
CSVEIPPTVGWNEQFF
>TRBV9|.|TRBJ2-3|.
TGTGCCAGCCCGGCGGAGACAGATACGCAGTATTTT
CASPAETDTQYF
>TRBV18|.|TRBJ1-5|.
TGTGCCAGCTCCCCAACCGGGCCCAGGGAGCGGCCCCAGCATTTT
CASSPTGPRERPQHF
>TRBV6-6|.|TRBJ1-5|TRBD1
TGTGCCAGCAGTAATACGGGACAGTGGGTAGGACAGCCCCAGCATTTT
CASSNTGQWVGQPQHF
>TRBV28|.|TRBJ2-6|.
TGTGCCAGCAGCGGGTCAGGCAGATTCCTTAAGTCTGGGGCCAACGTCCTGACTTTC
CASSGSGRFLKSGANVLTF
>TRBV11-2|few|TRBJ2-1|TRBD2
TGTGCCAGCAGCCCGTTAGCGGGAGGGCCCAATGAGCAGTTCTTC
CASSPLAGGPNEQFF
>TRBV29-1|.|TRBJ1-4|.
TGCAGCGTTGAGGGGTCAGGGGATAATGAAAAACTGTTTTTT
CSVEGSGDNEKLFF
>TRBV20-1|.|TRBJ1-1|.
TGCAGTGGGACAGTTAACACTGAAGCTTTCTTT
CSGTVNTEAFF
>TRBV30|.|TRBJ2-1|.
TGTGCCTGGGACGGGGTGGGCAATGAGCAGTTCTTC
CAWDGVGNEQFF
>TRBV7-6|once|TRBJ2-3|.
TGTGCCAGCAGCATCGGACTGGGCACAGATACGCAGTATTTT
CASSIGLGTDTQYF
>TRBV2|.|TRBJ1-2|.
TGTGCCAGCACCGGACCTTCAGAGGGGCGCAACTATGGCTACACCTTC
CASTGPSEGRNYGYTF
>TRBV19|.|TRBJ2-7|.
TGTGCCAGTAGTATCCGGCAGGGGAGCACCTACGAGCAGTACTTC
CASSIRQGSTYEQYF
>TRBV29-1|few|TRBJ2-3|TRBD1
TGCAGCGTCGTAAGGACAGGGGCTTACACAGATACGCAGTATTTT
CSVVRTGAYTDTQYF
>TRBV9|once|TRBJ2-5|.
TGTGCCAGCAGCGTAAACAGGGGCGGGGAAGAGACCCAGTACTTC
CASSVNRGGEETQYF
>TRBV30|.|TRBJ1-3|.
TGTGCCTGGAGTCTTACCCCCGGGCACACCATATATTTT
CAWSLTPGHTIYF
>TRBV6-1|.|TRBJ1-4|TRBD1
TGTGCCAGCAGTGTCTCCGGGACAGGGTACGAAAAACTGTTTTTT
CASSVSGTGYEKLFF
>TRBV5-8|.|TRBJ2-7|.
TGTGCCAGCAGCATCCGGGACGGTACTTACGAGCAGTACTTC
CASSIRDGTYEQYF
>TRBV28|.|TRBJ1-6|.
TGTGCCAGCATCCTAAGGGGGAAGGGTGATTCACCCCTCCACTTT
CASILRGKGDSPLHF
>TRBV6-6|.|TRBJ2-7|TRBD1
TGTGCCAGCACCAACTGGCAGGGGGCCGGGGAGCAGCACTTC
CASTNWQGAGEQHF
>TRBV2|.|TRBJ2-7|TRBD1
TGTGCCAGCAGTGGGGGGACAGTCTACGAGCAGTACTTC
CASSGGTVYEQYF
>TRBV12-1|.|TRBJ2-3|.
TGTGCCAGCAGCTCCGACAGGGGGGCAGATACGCAGTATTTT
CASSSDRGADTQYF